The 18 T cell receptor beta chains below were found in one sample sequenced in a study of CD8 T cells in Susac syndrome. cDNA came from around 0.5 to 1 ug RNA primed by random hexamers. Each CDR3 protein gets one entry after TCRdb re-called the immunoSEQ multiplex PCR reads with MiXCR. The table lists some 190,000 distinct CDR3 sequences, roughly 92% of them singletons. Sequencing input: CD4+ T cells from PBMCs. The receptor set was obtained from a human donor in good health.

The genes are TRBV6-5 and TRBJ2-5; TRBD1 is a possible D gene (5 bases). This CDR3 region has 14 residues. Trimming took 6 bases from V and 1 from J, leaving 12 bases between them. Germline CDR1 reads MNHEY; CDR2 reads SVGAGI. Here the CDR3 reads CASSPGPPQETQYF. The CDR3 DNA reads TGTGCCAGCAGCCCAGGGCCCCCCCAAGAGACCCAGTACTTC.

This clonotype was recorded once. J is TRBJ1-1 and V is TRBV20-1, with 7 bases identical to TRBD1. J was trimmed by 5 bases and V by 7 bases; bases with no gene match: 13. Looked up from germline, CDR1 is DFQATT and CDR2 is SNEGSKA (reference sequence). The length of the CDR3 is 14 residues. CDR3 nucleotide sequence: TGCAGTGTATTGCTACAGGGGCGGCGGACTGAAGCTTTCTTT. Its protein product is CSVLLQGRRTEAFF.

This chain uses TRBV20-1 with TRBJ1-6, with D hard to call. The CDR3 is made up of 12 amino acids. CDR1 and CDR2 from the germline V gene are DFQATT and SNEGSKA (reference sequence). Trimming took off 1 base at V and 8 bases at J, with 6 bases between the two ends. This CDR3 is CSARVVDSPLHF. For the CDR3, the DNA is TGCAGTGCTAGAGTGGTGGATTCACCCCTCCACTTT.

The chain links TRBV3-1 to TRBJ1-5; tentative D call: TRBD1 (6 bases). Looked up from germline, CDR1 is LGHDT and CDR2 is YNNKEL (reference sequence). This CDR3 has 17 amino acids. Trimming removed 0 bases from V and 0 bases from J, with 12 bases in between. The CDR3 bases are TGTGCCAGCAGCCAAGATGCGGGGGGCAATAGCAATCAGCCCCAGCATTTT. It yields the protein CASSQDAGGNSNQPQHF.

The gene calls are TRBV25-1 and TRBJ1-1; a possible D gene is TRBD1 (6 bases). The CDR3 has 11 amino acids. V lost 4 bases, J lost 11 bases, and 11 bases lay in between. Germline values: CDR1 MGHDK, CDR2 SYGVNS. The CDR3 region is CASSVQGKAFF. The CDR3 DNA reads as TGTGCCAGCAGTGTACAGGGAAAGGCTTTCTTT.

The rearrangement joins TRBV6-5 to TRBJ1-1; D remains unclear. V gave up 7 bases and J gave up 6 bases, with 15 bases separating them. Germline CDR1 MNHEY, CDR2 SVGAGI. The CDR3 is made up of 13 amino acids. The CDR3 region is CASTKQGSPEAFF. The DNA of the CDR3 is TGTGCCAGCACCAAACAAGGGAGTCCTGAAGCTTTCTTT.

This clonotype was picked up one time. V and J are TRBV2 and TRBJ2-6; tentative D call: TRBD1 (6 bases). Trimming removed 6 bases at V and 5 bases at J, with 17 bases between. The CDR3 is made up of 16 amino acids. Per the germline V gene, CDR1 is SNHLY and CDR2 is FYNNEI. CDR3 bases: TGTGCCAGCAGCCTCGGACAGAGACCAAGGGCCAACGTCCTGACTTTC. Residues: CASSLGQRPRANVLTF.

The genes are TRBV29-1 and TRBJ2-3; possible D gene TRBD2, 6 bases. CDR3 size: 12 residues. Germline loops: CDR1 SQVTM, CDR2 ANQGSEA. V dropped 1 base and J dropped 6 bases, with 8 bases sitting between them. The CDR3 DNA sequence: TGCAGCGTTGAAGCTAGCGTGGATACGCAGTATTTT. It is translated as CSVEASVDTQYF.

The genes are TRBV10-3 and TRBJ2-1; tentative D call: TRBD2 (6 bases). CDR1 is ENHRY, CDR2 SYGVKD, per germline. V was cut by 8 bases and J by 10 bases, with 15 bases left in between. This CDR3 has 12 residues. The CDR3 spells CAIRDSVREQFF. The CDR3 region has the DNA TGTGCCATCCGGGACTCCGTACGAGAGCAGTTCTTC.

The table lists this clonotype with a count of one. The J gene is TRBJ2-1, the V gene TRBV14; the D gene is possibly TRBD1 (5 bases). The CDR3 is 19 residues long. Germline V gene data show CDR1 as SGHDN and CDR2 as FVKESK. Trimming removed 0 bases from V and 0 bases from J, with 18 bases in between. CDR3 coding DNA: TGTGCCAGCAGCCAAGAGAAAGGGAAACTTGACAGCTCCTACAATGAGCAGTTCTTC. Its protein product is CASSQEKGKLDSSYNEQFF. The full variable domain, with the rest looked up from reference TRBV14 and TRBJ2-1, is EAGVTQFPSHSVIEKGQTVTLRCDPISGHDNLYWYRRVMGKEIKFLLHFVKESKQDESGMPNNRFLAERTGGTYSTLKVQPAELEDSGVYFCASSQEKGKLDSSYNEQFFGPGTRLTVL.

The V gene is TRBV20-1, the J gene TRBJ2-1; D remains ambiguous. The CDR3 has 13 amino acids. Per the germline V gene, CDR1 is DFQATT and CDR2 is SNEGSKA (reference sequence). Between the trimmed V and J ends, which lost 2 bases and 4 bases, there was a span of 9 bases. This CDR3 is CSARRTEYNEQFF. The CDR3 region has the DNA TGCAGTGCTAGACGTACAGAATACAATGAGCAGTTCTTC.

The chain joins TRBV3-1 to TRBJ2-4; no definite D call. Germline CDR1 LGHDT, CDR2 YNNKEL (reference sequence). CDR3 size: 15 residues. V lost 4 bases to trimming and J lost 1 base, with 11 bases between them. CDR3 sequence: CASSLSARAKNIQYF. The DNA of the CDR3 is TGTGCCAGCAGCCTGTCGGCAAGGGCCAAAAACATTCAGTACTTC.

This sequence joins TRBV3-1 and TRBJ2-7; TRBD2 might be the D (6 bases). This CDR3 region has 15 residues. The ends were cut back, 2 bases at V and 4 bases at J, with 15 bases in the middle. Germline lookup yields CDR1 LGHDT and CDR2 YNNKEL (reference sequence). The CDR3 protein is CASSQPGRLGYEQYF. CDR3 nucleotides: TGTGCCAGCAGCCAACCAGGGAGGTTGGGATACGAGCAGTACTTC.

This chain connects TRBV5-1 to TRBJ2-2, with TRBD2 matching over 11 bases. The CDR3 is 16 residues long. V shed 4 bases and J 4 bases; nucleotides not matched to a gene: 6. Germline-derived CDR1 and CDR2 are SGHRS and YFSETQ. Here the CDR3 DNA reads TGCGCCAGCAGCGTACTAGCGGGGGCAGGCACCGGGGAGCTGTTTTTT. Its translation: CASSVLAGAGTGELFF.

The chain has TRBV19 and TRBJ2-3; TRBD1 is a possible D gene (8 bases). V was trimmed by 10 bases and J by 5 bases, leaving 16 bases between them. The CDR3 has 13 residues. Germline V gene lookup returns CDR1 LNHDA and CDR2 SQIVND (reference sequence). Here the CDR3 reads CATGQGGVDTQYF. For the CDR3, the DNA is TGTGCCACCGGACAGGGAGGGGTAGATACGCAGTATTTT.

The CDR3 DNA reads TGTGCCACCTCGGGGCAGAGCCTAGCCAAAAACATTCAGTACTTC. Translated, it gives CATSGQSLAKNIQYF. V usage is TRBV27 and J usage is TRBJ2-4; TRBD1 or TRBD2 may be the D gene (5 bases each). Germline lookup yields CDR1 MNHEY and CDR2 SMNVEV (reference sequence). This CDR3 region has 15 residues. V lost 10 bases and J 0 bases, leaving 16 bases between the germline ends.

The genes are TRBV28 and TRBJ1-5; D is possibly TRBD1 (5 bases). The CDR3 runs to 13 residues. Germline values: CDR1 MDHEN, CDR2 SYDVKM. V was clipped by 10 bases and J by 9 bases, with 19 bases between them. The CDR3 DNA is TGTGCCACCATAGAGGGGCTGACCTTGCCCCAGCATTTT. It is translated as CATIEGLTLPQHF.

Concerning this clonotype: It is unclear where the CDR3 begins or ends on the DNA, so no DNA is shown, and the CDR3 is as TCRdb lists it. The chain couples TRBV12-3 or TRBV12-4 to TRBJ1-1; TRBD1 reflects the table's D call only, with no check against the DNA. From its first to its last residue, the CDR3 has 13 amino acids. The CDR3 loop reads CASSFGAGTEAFF.